Below, 25 T cell receptor beta chains from the same sample are listed, as sequenced in a study of blood T cells in healthy people across ages (dated by TCRdb to the mid-2010s). Library method: 5' RACE. The run used an Illumina HiSeq 2500. The second PCR ran for about 7 to 11 cycles and used a J-beta primer mix along with a sample-barcoded 5' primer. TCRdb reanalyzed the raw reads on its own, using fastp at Q25 for trimming and MiXCR for clone calling, and kept in-frame beta chains. Here each entry gathers all rows of one CDR3 protein and keeps the most common genes and DNA. In all, the sample holds about 680,000 distinct CDR3 sequences, and 45% to 50% of those were seen once. The ten largest make up 25% to 35% of the sample. Sequenced input: blood. The receptors shown here come from a woman aged 60 to 75 in good health.

The chain is built from TRBV5-1 and TRBJ2-1; 11 nucleotides line up with TRBD2. The CDR3 totals 16 residues. Per germline, CDR1 SGHRS and CDR2 YFSETQ. V lost 2 bases and J lost 0; bases outside the gene matches: 1. The CDR3 DNA follows: TGCGCCAGCAGCTTCACTAGCGGGAGCTCCTACAATGAGCAGTTCTTC. It is translated as CASSFTSGSSYNEQFF. Full variable domain (missing parts from reference TRBV5-1 and TRBJ2-1): KAGVTQTPRYLIKTRGQQVTLSCSPISGHRSVSWYQQTPGQGLQFLFEYFSETQRNKGNFPGRFSGRQFSNSRSEMNVSTLELGDSALYLCASSFTSGSSYNEQFFGPGTRLTVL.

Only one count was recorded for this clonotype. V is TRBV9 and J is TRBJ2-5, with a possible D match to TRBD2 (5 bases). Trimming took off 4 bases at V and 13 bases at J, with 17 bases between the two ends. The germline gives CDR1 SGDLS, CDR2 YYNGEE. This CDR3 comprises 12 residues. The CDR3: CASSSGGKDWYF. The CDR3 coding sequence is TGTGCCAGCAGCTCTGGTGGGAAGGACTGGTACTTC.

Concerning this clonotype: The junction and the germline gene differ at one end; a read error may be behind it. J is TRBJ2-5 and V is TRBV12-3 or TRBV12-4; unclear D gene. This CDR3 has 14 residues. The CDR3 protein is CAISLTATLETQYF. The CDR3 DNA sequence: TGTGCCATCAGTCTTACGGCCACATTAGAGACCCAGTACTTC.

The chain is built from TRBV6-5 and TRBJ2-1, with D perhaps TRBD1 (5 bases). CDR3 length: 14 amino acids. The germline V and J ends were trimmed by 0 bases and 4 bases, with 7 bases remaining between them. Germline lookup yields CDR1 MNHEY and CDR2 SVGAGI. The CDR3 loop is CASSYSYRYNEQFF. CDR3 nucleotides: TGTGCCAGCAGTTACTCATACAGGTACAATGAGCAGTTCTTC.

This clonotype was counted a few times. The V call is TRBV7-3, the J call TRBJ2-2, with 7 bases that match TRBD2. CDR1 and CDR2 from the germline V gene are SGHTA and FQGTGA. This CDR3 is built from 17 residues. V lost 5 bases and J lost 5; bases outside the gene matches: 14. The CDR3 here is CASSPVPRGGETGELFF. Here the CDR3 DNA reads TGTGCCAGCAGCCCTGTGCCAAGGGGAGGGGAAACCGGGGAGCTGTTTTTT.

A note on this clonotype: Relative to the germline gene, one junction end is altered; a read error may explain this. The rearrangement links TRBV7-7 to TRBJ2-2; D uncertain. The CDR3 consists of 13 residues. Germline V gene data show CDR1 as SSHAT and CDR2 as FNYEAQ (reference sequence). DNA of the CDR3: TGTGCTAGCAGCTTTTCCCCCACCGGGGAGCTGTTTTTT. It is translated as CASSFSPTGELFF.

The V and J genes are TRBV20-1 and TRBJ1-6, with D tentatively TRBD1 (5 bases). Germline V gene data show CDR1 as DFQATT and CDR2 as SNEGSKA (reference sequence). The CDR3 has 13 residues. Trimming cost V 1 base and J 11 bases, with 12 bases left between them. The CDR3 loop reads CSARGGEPAPLHF. The CDR3 DNA sequence: TGCAGTGCTAGAGGGGGGGAACCGGCACCCCTCCACTTT.

This clonotype has ten or more counts. The chain carries TRBV20-1 and TRBJ2-3; TRBD2 matches at 13 bases. The CDR3 sequence is 15 residues long. V dropped 6 bases and J dropped 4; count of bases not matched to a gene: 7. CDR1 and CDR2 (germline): DFQATT, SNEGSKA (reference sequence). The CDR3 region is CSASGLAGHPDTQYF. CDR3 bases: TGCAGTGCATCGGGACTAGCGGGACACCCAGATACGCAGTATTTT.

J is TRBJ1-1 and V is TRBV7-2; TRBD1 might be the D (6 bases). The CDR3 length is 14 residues. Germline values: CDR1 SGHTA, CDR2 FQGNSA. Trimming removed 1 base from V and 9 bases from J, with 15 bases in between. CDR3 region: CASSLVAGGAQAFF. The CDR3 nucleotides are TGTGCCAGCAGCTTAGTGGCCGGGGGGGCCCAAGCTTTCTTT.

The genes are TRBV18 and TRBJ1-5, with D perhaps TRBD1 (5 bases). CDR1 KGHSH and CDR2 LQKENI come from the germline V gene. Between the trimmed V and J ends, which lost 2 bases and 8 bases, there was a span of 16 bases. The CDR3 spans 15 residues. CDR3 region: CASSPEGTVSKPQHF. The CDR3 DNA is TGTGCCAGCTCACCAGAGGGGACGGTATCGAAGCCCCAGCATTTT.

This clonotype was detected a few times. The rearrangement uses TRBV4-3 and TRBJ2-1; 11 nucleotides agree with TRBD2. The germline CDR1 and CDR2 sequences are LGHNA and YSLEER. V gave up 1 base and J gave up 7 bases; unmatched junction bases: 9. The CDR3 extends over 17 amino acids. The CDR3 loop reads CASSQGTSGRVRNEQFF. The CDR3 nucleotides read TGCGCCAGCAGCCAAGGGACTAGCGGGCGAGTGAGGAATGAGCAGTTCTTC.

The V gene is TRBV29-1, the J gene TRBJ2-7, with D perhaps matching TRBD1 (5 bases). CDR3 length: 13 amino acids. V was clipped by 7 bases and J by 3 bases, with 16 bases between them. CDR1 is SQVTM and CDR2 is ANQGSEA in the germline V gene. This chain's CDR3 is CSARPDRFYEQYF. As DNA, the CDR3 is TGCAGCGCCCGCCCCGACAGATTCTACGAGCAGTACTTC.

The chain couples TRBV14 to TRBJ2-5, with D tentatively TRBD1 or TRBD2 (6 bases each). CDR1 is SGHDN, CDR2 FVKESK, per germline. The CDR3 spans 17 residues. Deletions cut 1 base from V and 5 bases from J, with 20 bases between. The CDR3 region is CASSQGDTSTRDETQYF. CDR3 DNA: TGTGCCAGCAGCCAAGGGGACACTAGCACACGAGACGAGACCCAGTACTTC.

The V and J genes are TRBV7-2 and TRBJ2-7; no definite D call. The DNA end is a closer match to TRBJ2-5, so the J assignment may be wrong. From germline, CDR1 is SGHTA and CDR2 FQGNSA. This CDR3 has 14 amino acids. The CDR3 nucleotides read TGTGCCAGCAGCTTAGGTGGGTTGGAAGGGACCCAGTACTTC. Its translation is CASSLGGLEGTQYF.

A word on this clonotype: The junction differs from germline at one of its ends, possibly a read error. The CDR3 loop is CAISSGTSGYNKQFF. The CDR3 DNA sequence: TGTGCCATCAGTTCCGGGACTAGCGGCTACAATAAGCAGTTCTTC. The rearrangement joins TRBV10-3 to TRBJ2-1; 11 bases agree with TRBD2. This CDR3 contains 15 residues. The germline V gene has CDR1 ENHRY and CDR2 SYGVKD.

This clonotype was detected only a few times. The rearrangement uses TRBV7-3 and TRBJ2-3; D gene unclear. CDR3 length: 16 residues. Germline CDR1 is SGHTA and CDR2 is FQGTGA. V lost 5 bases and J 0 bases, leaving 15 bases between the germline ends. The CDR3 loop reads CASSPLGRASTDTQYF. CDR3 bases: TGTGCCAGCAGCCCCCTGGGCAGAGCTAGCACAGATACGCAGTATTTT.

J is TRBJ1-1 and V is TRBV7-3; no firm D call. The V and J ends lost 5 bases and 7 bases respectively, with 17 bases between them. Germline V gene sequence: CDR1 SGHTA, CDR2 FQGTGA. This CDR3 has 14 amino acids. The CDR3 DNA is TGTGCCAGCAGCAGAACCCCAGGAGCGGATGAAGCTTTCTTT. Its translation: CASSRTPGADEAFF.

With respect to this clonotype: A read error may produce the germline difference seen at one junction end. DNA of the CDR3: TGCAGCGTTGAGGCTGGGTACGACGAGCAGTATTTC. Residues: CSVEAGYDEQYF. The chain uses TRBV29-1 and TRBJ2-7; no firm D call. The CDR3 has 12 residues. The germline CDR1 and CDR2 sequences are SQVTM and ANQGSEA.

The chain joins TRBV11-2 to TRBJ2-3; D is ambiguous. The V gene's germline CDR1 is SGHAT and CDR2 FQNNGV. CDR3 size: 14 residues. Trimming cost V 1 base and J 2 bases, with 7 bases left between them. The CDR3 sequence is CASSLAVYTDTQYF. CDR3 nucleotides: TGTGCCAGCAGCTTAGCAGTGTACACAGATACGCAGTATTTT. The full variable domain, its missing parts supplied by reference TRBV11-2 and TRBJ2-3, is EAGVAQSPRYKIIEKRQSVAFWCNPISGHATLYWYQQILGQGPKLLIQFQNNGVVDDSQLPKDRFSAERLKGVDSTLKIQPAKLEDSAVYLCASSLAVYTDTQYFGPGTRLTVL.

The gene calls are TRBV5-1 and TRBJ2-3, with 8 bases identical to TRBD2. V gave up 3 bases and J gave up 1 base; unmatched junction bases: 10. From germline, CDR1 is SGHRS and CDR2 YFSETQ. There are 17 residues in the CDR3. DNA of the CDR3: TGCGCCAGCAGCTCAGAAACGAAAGCGGGAGGCACAGATACGCAGTATTTT. Translating it yields CASSSETKAGGTDTQYF.

Only a few counts were recorded for this clonotype. V gene TRBV5-4 combines with J gene TRBJ1-2; 12 nucleotides match TRBD1. In germline, CDR1 is SGHNT, CDR2 YYREEE (reference sequence). The CDR3 spans 15 residues. With V trimmed by 3 bases and J by 5 bases, 5 bases remained unmatched. For the CDR3, the DNA is TGTGCCAGCAGCTGGGGGACAGGGGGCGAGTATGGCTACACCTTC. It specifies CASSWGTGGEYGYTF. The variable domain in full, with the rest retrieved from reference TRBV5-4 and TRBJ1-2, is ETGVTQSPTHLIKTRGQQVTLRCSSQSGHNTVSWYQQALGQGPQFIFQYYREEENGRGNFPPRFSGLQFPNYSSELNVNALELDDSALYLCASSWGTGGEYGYTFGSGTRLTVV.

This chain joins TRBV7-3 and TRBJ2-3, with 7 bases that match TRBD2. In germline, CDR1 is SGHTA, CDR2 FQGTGA. This CDR3 region has 14 residues. The junction had 3 bases not matched to a gene; V was cut back by 5 bases and J by 1 base. Here the CDR3 DNA reads TGTGCCAGCAGCGATGGGGGGGGCACAGATACGCAGTATTTT. It specifies CASSDGGGTDTQYF.

The rearrangement joins TRBV28 to TRBJ1-6; D is unclear. The V and J ends lost 6 bases and 11 bases respectively, with 32 bases between them. The germline gives CDR1 MDHEN, CDR2 SYDVKM. The CDR3 totals 19 residues. CDR3 nucleotides: TGTGCCAGCAGAATGGTGATCGGGCGAAAGGCCCCGGACGGGACACCCCTCCACTTT. Translated: CASRMVIGRKAPDGTPLHF.

This clonotype was observed at least ten times. This chain connects TRBV6-5 to TRBJ2-3, with 16 nucleotides matching TRBD2. Per the germline V gene, CDR1 is MNHEY and CDR2 is SVGAGI. There are 16 residues in the CDR3. V lost 5 bases to trimming and J lost 4 bases; unmatched junction nucleotides: 3. The CDR3 DNA follows: TGTGCCAGCAGTCCGGGACTAGCGGGAGGGGCAGATACGCAGTATTTT. It encodes CASSPGLAGGADTQYF.

This sequence joins TRBV5-5 and TRBJ1-4; D ambiguous. CDR1 is SGHKS and CDR2 is YYEKEE in the germline V gene (reference sequence). The CDR3 covers 13 residues. V lost 3 bases and J lost 3, with 6 bases in between. The CDR3 DNA follows: TGTGCCAGCAGCTCGGGATCTAATGAAAAACTGTTTTTT. Encoded protein: CASSSGSNEKLFF.